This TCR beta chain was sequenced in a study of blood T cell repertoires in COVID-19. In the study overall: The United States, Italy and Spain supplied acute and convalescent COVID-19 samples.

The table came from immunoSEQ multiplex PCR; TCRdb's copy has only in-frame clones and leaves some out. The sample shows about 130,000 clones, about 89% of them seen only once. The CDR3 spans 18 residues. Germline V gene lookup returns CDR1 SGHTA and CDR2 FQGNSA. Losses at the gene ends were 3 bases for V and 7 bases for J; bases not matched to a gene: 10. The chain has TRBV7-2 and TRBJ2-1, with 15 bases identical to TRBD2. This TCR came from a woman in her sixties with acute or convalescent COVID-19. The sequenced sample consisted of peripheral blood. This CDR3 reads CASSFGTSGRRLGNEQFF. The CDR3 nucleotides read TGTGCCAGCAGCTTCGGGACTAGCGGGAGGCGACTAGGAAATGAGCAGTTCTTC.